Shown below are 16 T cell receptor beta chains from a single sample sequenced in a study of blood T cell repertoires in COVID-19. The assay was immunoSEQ multiplex PCR, and TCRdb's table has in-frame clones only and misses some. The sample lists approximately 77,000 clones, about four fifths occurring once. The sample consisted of peripheral blood. The receptors shown here come from a woman aged 60-75 years with acute or convalescent COVID-19.

The V and J genes are TRBV2 and TRBJ2-6; D is unclear. Germline lookup yields CDR1 SNHLY and CDR2 FYNNEI. Between the trimmed V and J ends, which lost 6 bases and 8 bases, there was a span of 14 bases. CDR3 length: 14 residues. The CDR3 DNA reads TGTGCCAGCAGCCTGGCAGTGCAACCCAACGTCCTGACTTTC. Translating it yields CASSLAVQPNVLTF. The entire variable domain, with the rest obtained from reference TRBV2 and TRBJ2-6, is as follows: EPEVTQTPSHQVTQMGQEVILRCVPISNHLYFYWYRQILGQKVEFLVSFYNNEISEKSEIFDDQFSVERPDGSNFTLKIRSTKLEDSAMYFCASSLAVQPNVLTFGAGSRLTVL.

J is TRBJ1-1 and V is TRBV5-1, with 8 positions matching TRBD1. From germline, CDR1 is SGHRS and CDR2 YFSETQ. The ends lost 2 bases at V and 1 base at J; junction bases unmatched: 13. CDR3 length: 18 residues. This CDR3 reads CASSLPGLQGDRNTEAFF. CDR3 DNA: TGCGCCAGCAGCTTACCGGGGTTACAGGGGGACAGGAACACTGAAGCTTTCTTT. Together with reference TRBV5-1 and TRBJ1-1, the CDR3 gives the full variable domain: KAGVTQTPRYLIKTRGQQVTLSCSPISGHRSVSWYQQTPGQGLQFLFEYFSETQRNKGNFPGRFSGRQFSNSRSEMNVSTLELGDSALYLCASSLPGLQGDRNTEAFFGQGTRLTVV.

The V and J genes are TRBV2 and TRBJ2-3; 7 bases align to TRBD1. In germline, CDR1 is SNHLY, CDR2 FYNNEI. CDR3 length equals 12 residues. The ends lost 7 bases at V and 6 bases at J; junction bases unmatched: 4. The CDR3, as DNA: TGTGCCAGCACCATACAGGGGGATACGCAGTATTTT. Protein sequence: CASTIQGDTQYF.

CDR3 sequence reads: CATKTGFYGYTF. The CDR3 DNA is TGTGCCACCAAAACAGGCTTCTATGGCTACACCTTC. This chain joins TRBV24-1 and TRBJ1-2, with D possibly matching TRBD1 (5 bases). CDR3 length: 12 residues. Trimming stripped 8 bases from V and 4 bases from J, with 10 bases between. Germline lookup yields CDR1 KGHDR and CDR2 SFDVKD.

The chain joins TRBV6-5 to TRBJ1-5; the match to TRBD1 covers 7 bases. CDR1 and CDR2 (germline): MNHEY, SVGAGI. The CDR3 spans 14 residues. Losses at the gene ends were 0 bases for V and 5 bases for J; bases not matched to a gene: 1. The CDR3 DNA reads as TGTGCCAGCAGTTACTCGACAGGGTATCAGCCCCAGCATTTT. Protein product: CASSYSTGYQPQHF.

The chain links TRBV6-5 to TRBJ2-7, with 8 bases identical to TRBD1. The CDR3 extends over 16 amino acids. V shed 2 bases and J 1 base; nucleotides not matched to a gene: 7. Germline CDR1 MNHEY, CDR2 SVGAGI. The CDR3 DNA follows: TGTGCCAGCAGTTACAATCTGGGGACAGGATCCTACGAGCAGTACTTC. Amino acid sequence: CASSYNLGTGSYEQYF.

This clone was found a few times. The V call is TRBV3-1 (or the pseudogene TRBV3-2), the J call TRBJ1-2; 9 bases map to TRBD1. The CDR3 totals 15 residues. CDR1 and CDR2 from the germline V gene are LGHDT and YNNKEL (reference sequence). V lost 0 bases, J lost 5 bases, and 4 bases stayed unmatched. The chain's CDR3 is CASSQEGQGLYGYTF. In nucleotides, the CDR3 is TGTGCCAGCAGCCAAGAGGGACAGGGACTTTATGGCTACACCTTC.

The chain has TRBV2 and TRBJ2-7, with D tentatively TRBD1 (6 bases). Trimming took off 6 bases at V and 5 bases at J, with 14 bases between the two ends. Germline V CDR1 and CDR2: SNHLY, FYNNEI. The CDR3 is 13 amino acids. This CDR3 reads CASSRRGNNEQYV. CDR3 nucleotides: TGTGCCAGCAGCCGAAGGGGGAATAACGAGCAGTACGTC.

This clone was seen only a few times. This chain uses TRBV7-2 with TRBJ1-6; D call uncertain. CDR1 SGHTA and CDR2 FQGNSA come from the germline V gene. The ends were cut back, 0 bases at V and 0 bases at J, with 9 bases in the middle. The CDR3 totals 17 residues. The CDR3 reads CASSLAPLSSYNSPLHF. The CDR3 nucleotides are TGTGCCAGCAGCTTAGCCCCTTTGAGCTCCTATAATTCACCCCTCCACTTT.

The chain joins TRBV5-1 to TRBJ2-1; 11 nucleotides agree with TRBD1. The ends lost 4 bases at V and 15 bases at J; junction bases unmatched: 12. Germline loops: CDR1 SGHRS, CDR2 YFSETQ. The CDR3 is 14 amino acids. CDR3 coding DNA: TGCGCCAGCAGCGTGACCGGGACAGGGGGTGGAGCGTTCTTC. This codes for CASSVTGTGGGAFF.

This chain joins TRBV4-3 and TRBJ2-7, with D possibly being TRBD1 (5 bases). CDR1 is LGHNA, CDR2 YSLEER, per germline. The CDR3 length is 12 residues. The V end lost 4 bases, the J end lost 6 bases, and 10 bases lay between the germline ends. The chain's CDR3 is CASSLDTGEQYF. CDR3 nucleotides: TGCGCCAGCAGCCTGGACACAGGCGAGCAGTACTTC.

This sequence joins TRBV9 and TRBJ1-4; 8 nucleotides align to TRBD1. With V trimmed by 3 bases and J by 0 bases, 4 bases remained unmatched. Per germline, CDR1 SGDLS and CDR2 YYNGEE. CDR3 size: 16 residues. CDR3 in amino acids: CASSGGQAATNEKLFF. CDR3 DNA sequence: TGTGCCAGCAGCGGGGGACAGGCTGCAACTAATGAAAAACTGTTTTTT.

The rearrangement joins TRBV5-1 to TRBJ2-5; TRBD2 matches at 10 bases. Germline CDR1 is SGHRS and CDR2 is YFSETQ. This CDR3 contains 14 residues. V lost 4 bases and J lost 5; bases outside the gene matches: 5. The CDR3 DNA follows: TGCGCCAGCAGCCAAAGCGGGGGGGTGGAGACCCAGTACTTC. Translating it yields CASSQSGGVETQYF.

V is TRBV5-1 and J is TRBJ2-7; 8 bases align to TRBD2. V shed 0 bases and J 4 bases; nucleotides not matched to a gene: 18. The CDR3 contains 19 residues. Germline values: CDR1 SGHRS, CDR2 YFSETQ. The CDR3 sequence: CASSLDAGGADFIPYEQYV. CDR3 DNA sequence: TGCGCCAGCAGCTTGGACGCGGGGGGCGCCGATTTTATTCCTTACGAGCAGTACGTC.

The chain links TRBV6-2 or TRBV6-3 to TRBJ2-1; 8 nucleotides match TRBD1. CDR3 length: 16 residues. CDR1 is MNHEY and CDR2 is SVGEGT in the germline V gene. V gave up 2 bases and J gave up 4 bases; unmatched junction bases: 7. This CDR3 reads CASSYPDRGTYNEQFF. CDR3 in DNA: TGTGCCAGCAGTTACCCAGACAGGGGAACGTACAATGAGCAGTTCTTC.

The chain employs TRBV12-3 or TRBV12-4 and TRBJ2-7, with D hard to call. With 2 bases removed from V and 6 bases from J, the gap between germline ends came to 5 bases. This CDR3 is built from 11 residues. The CDR3 sequence is CASSLRSEQYF. As DNA, the CDR3 is TGTGCCAGCAGTTTACGGTCCGAGCAGTACTTC.